A selection of T cell receptor beta chains follows, all from one sample in a study of glioma-infiltrating T cells after dendritic cell vaccination. The repertoire was sequenced with immunoSEQ multiplex PCR; TCRdb's copy has only in-frame clones and lacks some. The sample contains 55,000 to 75,000 clones, 81% of which appear only once. Sequences were derived from blood, sampled before dendritic cell vaccination. Receptors were obtained from a human donor with glioblastoma. Each CDR3 is given with its conserved first and last residue. The D gene is left open where the match is weak. Some rows have no size entry. The others give once, few or many, or a class for an expanded clone.

DNA: TGTGCCAGCAGCTTGCCCCGGGACAGGGGCTCCGGGGCCAACGTCCTGACTTTC; CDR3: CASSLPRDRGSGANVLTF; V: TRBV7-2; D: TRBD1; size: once; J: TRBJ2-6
DNA: TGCGCCAGCAGAAGACCATCAGGTACAGATACGCAGTATTTT; CDR3: CASRRPSGTDTQYF; V: TRBV5-1; D: NA; size: NA; J: TRBJ2-3
DNA: TGCGCCAGCAGCCCGCACCCGGGGACATTACCCTCTGGGGCCAACGTCCTGACTTTC; CDR3: CASSPHPGTLPSGANVLTF; V: TRBV4-1; D: NA; size: few; J: TRBJ2-6
DNA: TGTGCCAGCAGTTACTTTGGTAGGGCCGGGAACTATGAAGCTTTCTTT; CDR3: CASSYFGRAGNYEAFF; V: TRBV6-5; D: NA; size: NA; J: TRBJ1-1
DNA: TGTGCCAGCAGTTTCGGCGGGAACTATGGCTACACCTTC; CDR3: CASSFGGNYGYTF; V: TRBV27; D: NA; size: NA; J: TRBJ1-2
DNA: TGTGCCAGCACCCCGGACAGGGCCCGCGAGCAGTACTTC; CDR3: CASTPDRAREQYF; V: TRBV2; D: TRBD1; size: NA; J: TRBJ2-7
DNA: TGCGCCAGCAGCCAACGGGGGTTAGGAAAAGAGACCCAGTACTTC; CDR3: CASSQRGLGKETQYF; V: TRBV5-1; D: NA; size: NA; J: TRBJ2-5
DNA: TGTGCCAGCAGCCCCCGGGACAGGGCAAGCGAGCAGTACTTC; CDR3: CASSPRDRASEQYF; V: TRBV9; D: TRBD1; size: once; J: TRBJ2-7
DNA: TGTGCCAGCTCACCATCCGGGAGCTACGAGCAGTACTTC; CDR3: CASSPSGSYEQYF; V: TRBV18; D: NA; size: NA; J: TRBJ2-7
DNA: TGCAGCGTTGAACTGGACGGGGTAGGGAGCGGGGAGCTGTTTTTT; CDR3: CSVELDGVGSGELFF; V: TRBV29-1; D: NA; size: NA; J: TRBJ2-2
DNA: TGTGCCAGTAGTCAACAGTGGAACTCCTACGAGCAGTACTTC; CDR3: CASSQQWNSYEQYF; V: TRBV19; D: NA; size: NA; J: TRBJ2-7
DNA: TGTGCCAGCAGTGTATCCTTGGCGGGGGAGAGCACAGATACGCAGTATTTT; CDR3: CASSVSLAGESTDTQYF; V: TRBV2; D: TRBD2; size: NA; J: TRBJ2-3
DNA: TGTGCCAGCAGCGTAGGGGGGGTGGTTGGCACTGAAGCTTTCTTT; CDR3: CASSVGGVVGTEAFF; V: TRBV9; D: NA; size: few; J: TRBJ1-1
DNA: TGTGCCAGCAGTGCGACGGTTAGCTACACTGAAGCTTTCTTT; CDR3: CASSATVSYTEAFF; V: TRBV2; D: NA; size: NA; J: TRBJ1-1
DNA: TGTGCCAGCAGTGACCCGGTAACGGGAGGCTACACCTTC; CDR3: CASSDPVTGGYTF; V: TRBV25-1; D: NA; size: NA; J: TRBJ1-2
DNA: TGTGCCAGCAGAATCGGGGGTTACGCTGAAGCTTTCTTT; CDR3: CASRIGGYAEAFF; V: TRBV11-2; D: NA; size: NA; J: TRBJ1-1
DNA: TGTGCCAGCAGTGACGGACAGGGGCTCTACAATGAGCAGTTCTTC; CDR3: CASSDGQGLYNEQFF; V: TRBV6-4; D: TRBD1; size: NA; J: TRBJ2-1
DNA: TGTGCCAGCAGTTACTCGAGGTATCAAGAGACCCAGTACTTC; CDR3: CASSYSRYQETQYF; V: TRBV6-5; D: NA; size: NA; J: TRBJ2-5
DNA: TGCGCCAGCAGCCAAGATCGGGGTTACGAGCAGTACTTC; CDR3: CASSQDRGYEQYF; V: TRBV4-1; D: NA; size: NA; J: TRBJ2-7
DNA: TGCGCCAGCAGACTACTACCAAACACCGGGGAGCTGTTTTTT; CDR3: CASRLLPNTGELFF; V: TRBV5-1; D: NA; size: NA; J: TRBJ2-2
DNA: TGCGCCAGCAGCCCATACACAGGGGACCGTTACGAGCAGTACTTC; CDR3: CASSPYTGDRYEQYF; V: TRBV5-1; D: TRBD1; size: NA; J: TRBJ2-7
DNA: TGCGCCAGCAGCTTGTTGATTTCTAGCGGGGAGCTGTTTTTT; CDR3: CASSLLISSGELFF; V: TRBV5-1; D: NA; size: NA; J: TRBJ2-2
DNA: TGTGCCAGCAGTTACTCTACAGGTGGGGTTAACTATGGCTACACCTTC; CDR3: CASSYSTGGVNYGYTF; V: TRBV6-5; D: NA; size: NA; J: TRBJ1-2
DNA: TGTGCCAGCAGTTACTCGGGAGTACCGCAAGAGACCCAGTACTTC; CDR3: CASSYSGVPQETQYF; V: TRBV6-6; D: NA; size: NA; J: TRBJ2-5
DNA: TGTGCCAGCAGTGAACGGGGGAACTCCTACGAGCAGTACTTC; CDR3: CASSERGNSYEQYF; V: TRBV25-1; D: NA; size: NA; J: TRBJ2-7
DNA: TGTGCCAGCAGTGTCCTAAGGAGGGGACCGGGGGATGAGCAGTTCTTC; CDR3: CASSVLRRGPGDEQFF; V: TRBV2; D: NA; size: NA; J: TRBJ2-1
DNA: TGTGCCAGCAGCCCTGGACGCTGGACAGGGGCGAACGAGCAGTACTTC; CDR3: CASSPGRWTGANEQYF; V: TRBV7-3; D: TRBD1; size: NA; J: TRBJ2-7
DNA: TGTGCCAGTAGTAAGGGGGGACAGGCATACTACGAGCAGTACTTC; CDR3: CASSKGGQAYYEQYF; V: TRBV19; D: TRBD1; size: NA; J: TRBJ2-7
DNA: TGCGCCAGCAGCCCCCCAGACAGTCGGAACACTGAAGCTTTCTTT; CDR3: CASSPPDSRNTEAFF; V: TRBV4-1; D: NA; size: many; J: TRBJ1-1
DNA: TGTGCCAGCAGCACCGACAGGAATGGCTACACCTTC; CDR3: CASSTDRNGYTF; V: TRBV13; D: NA; size: NA; J: TRBJ1-2
DNA: TGTGCCAGCAGCCAAGGGACAGCCCTAGGAAGCAATCAGCCCCAGCATTTT; CDR3: CASSQGTALGSNQPQHF; V: TRBV16; D: TRBD1; size: NA; J: TRBJ1-5
DNA: TGTGCCAGTAGTATAGATCCCTATCGGGACTCCTCAACCTATGGCTACACCTTC; CDR3: CASSIDPYRDSSTYGYTF; V: TRBV19; D: NA; size: NA; J: TRBJ1-2
DNA: TGTGCCAGCACGGGACAGGGGGTTGGAGATACGCAGTATTTT; CDR3: CASTGQGVGDTQYF; V: TRBV27; D: TRBD1; size: NA; J: TRBJ2-3
DNA: TGTGCCAGCAGGGGAGCAGGAGATACGCAGTATTTT; CDR3: CASRGAGDTQYF; V: TRBV9; D: NA; size: few; J: TRBJ2-3
DNA: TGTGCCAGCAGTTACTCGGTGAACAGGGGATTTACTGAAGCTTTCTTT; CDR3: CASSYSVNRGFTEAFF; V: TRBV6-5; D: TRBD1; size: NA; J: TRBJ1-1
DNA: TGTGCCAGTAGCTTGGCGGGGGCCTACAATGAGCAGTTCTTC; CDR3: CASSLAGAYNEQFF; V: TRBV19; D: TRBD2; size: NA; J: TRBJ2-1
DNA: TGTGCCAGCAGCCAAGTGCCCCAGAAAGACAGGGGTCCTGGAAACACCATATATTTT; CDR3: CASSQVPQKDRGPGNTIYF; V: TRBV4-2; D: TRBD1; size: NA; J: TRBJ1-3
DNA: TGTGCCAGCAGCGAGGATTTTGGAGAGACCCAGTACTTC; CDR3: CASSEDFGETQYF; V: TRBV5-4; D: NA; size: NA; J: TRBJ2-5
DNA: TGTGCCAGCTGGGCGGGGGGACTGAACACCGGGGAGCTGTTTTTT; CDR3: CASWAGGLNTGELFF; V: TRBV5-4; D: TRBD2; size: NA; J: TRBJ2-2
DNA: TGCAGTGCAACCTTCGGGGATGAGCAGTTCTTC; CDR3: CSATFGDEQFF; V: TRBV20-1; D: NA; size: NA; J: TRBJ2-1
DNA: TGCGCCAGCAGCCATGACCATACTAGCGGGGGGAATGAGCAGTTCTTC; CDR3: CASSHDHTSGGNEQFF; V: TRBV4-3; D: TRBD2; size: NA; J: TRBJ2-1
DNA: TGCAGCGTTAAAGTGCGGGGGTGGTCCACCGGGGAGCTGTTTTTT; CDR3: CSVKVRGWSTGELFF; V: TRBV29-1; D: TRBD2; size: NA; J: TRBJ2-2
DNA: TGTGCCAGCAGCTTAGAGGGGGCAACTGGAAACACCATATATTTT; CDR3: CASSLEGATGNTIYF; V: TRBV11-3; D: NA; size: NA; J: TRBJ1-3
DNA: TGTGCCTGGCGGCTGACGGGAGGAAACACCATATATTTT; CDR3: CAWRLTGGNTIYF; V: TRBV30; D: NA; size: NA; J: TRBJ1-3
DNA: TGTGCCACCAGCAGAGATGCCGGGGCGGGACAGTACAATCAGCCCCAGCATTTT; CDR3: CATSRDAGAGQYNQPQHF; V: TRBV15; D: TRBD1; size: NA; J: TRBJ1-5
DNA: TGTGCCAGCAGTTACGGTGGTGCCACTTATGGCTACACCTTC; CDR3: CASSYGGATYGYTF; V: TRBV6-5; D: NA; size: once; J: TRBJ1-2
DNA: TGTGCCAGCAGCGTAGATGGGAGAAGCTCTGGAAACACCATATATTTT; CDR3: CASSVDGRSSGNTIYF; V: TRBV9; D: NA; size: NA; J: TRBJ1-3
DNA: TGTGCCAGTAGTTCACAACCCCGAGGAGATTCACCCCTCCACTTT; CDR3: CASSSQPRGDSPLHF; V: TRBV19; D: NA; size: NA; J: TRBJ1-6
DNA: TGTGCCAGCAGCTTATTGAGGGCTTCACCCCTCCACTTT; CDR3: CASSLLRASPLHF; V: TRBV7-8; D: NA; size: NA; J: TRBJ1-6
DNA: TGTGCCAGCAGCCTACGCCCAACAGGGGACCAGGATACGCAGTATTTT; CDR3: CASSLRPTGDQDTQYF; V: TRBV13; D: TRBD1; size: NA; J: TRBJ2-3
DNA: TGTGCTAGTGCCATGGGACTAGCGGGCGAAGAGCAGTACTTC; CDR3: CASAMGLAGEEQYF; V: TRBV12-5; D: TRBD2; size: NA; J: TRBJ2-7
DNA: TGCGCCAGCAGCCAAGAACTTGGAGCTAACTATGGCTACACCTTC; CDR3: CASSQELGANYGYTF; V: TRBV4-3; D: NA; size: NA; J: TRBJ1-2
DNA: TGCAGCGTCGGCGGAACCTCTGGAAACACCATATATTTT; CDR3: CSVGGTSGNTIYF; V: TRBV29-1; D: NA; size: few; J: TRBJ1-3
DNA: TGCAGTGTCAGGGCGTCCGAAAAACTGTTTTTT; CDR3: CSVRASEKLFF; V: TRBV20-1; D: NA; size: NA; J: TRBJ1-4
DNA: TGTGCCAGCATACGGCGTCAACTTGAGGGCACAGATACGCAGTATTTT; CDR3: CASIRRQLEGTDTQYF; V: TRBV2; D: NA; size: NA; J: TRBJ2-3
DNA: TGTGCCAGCAGTGAGTGGCACAGCCCCTACGAGCAGTACTTC; CDR3: CASSEWHSPYEQYF; V: TRBV2; D: NA; size: few; J: TRBJ2-7
DNA: TGTGCCAGCAGTGAGCCAGGGGAGCCTCAGCCCCAGCATTTT; CDR3: CASSEPGEPQPQHF; V: TRBV6-5; D: NA; size: NA; J: TRBJ1-5
DNA: TGTGCCAGCAGCCCACTAGCGGGGGGGCCTGGTGAGCAGTTCTTC; CDR3: CASSPLAGGPGEQFF; V: TRBV14; D: TRBD2; size: NA; J: TRBJ2-1
DNA: TGTGCCAGCAGCCAAGAGGGAGGGGCACTGTTTTTT; CDR3: CASSQEGGALFF; V: TRBV4-2; D: NA; size: NA; J: TRBJ1-4